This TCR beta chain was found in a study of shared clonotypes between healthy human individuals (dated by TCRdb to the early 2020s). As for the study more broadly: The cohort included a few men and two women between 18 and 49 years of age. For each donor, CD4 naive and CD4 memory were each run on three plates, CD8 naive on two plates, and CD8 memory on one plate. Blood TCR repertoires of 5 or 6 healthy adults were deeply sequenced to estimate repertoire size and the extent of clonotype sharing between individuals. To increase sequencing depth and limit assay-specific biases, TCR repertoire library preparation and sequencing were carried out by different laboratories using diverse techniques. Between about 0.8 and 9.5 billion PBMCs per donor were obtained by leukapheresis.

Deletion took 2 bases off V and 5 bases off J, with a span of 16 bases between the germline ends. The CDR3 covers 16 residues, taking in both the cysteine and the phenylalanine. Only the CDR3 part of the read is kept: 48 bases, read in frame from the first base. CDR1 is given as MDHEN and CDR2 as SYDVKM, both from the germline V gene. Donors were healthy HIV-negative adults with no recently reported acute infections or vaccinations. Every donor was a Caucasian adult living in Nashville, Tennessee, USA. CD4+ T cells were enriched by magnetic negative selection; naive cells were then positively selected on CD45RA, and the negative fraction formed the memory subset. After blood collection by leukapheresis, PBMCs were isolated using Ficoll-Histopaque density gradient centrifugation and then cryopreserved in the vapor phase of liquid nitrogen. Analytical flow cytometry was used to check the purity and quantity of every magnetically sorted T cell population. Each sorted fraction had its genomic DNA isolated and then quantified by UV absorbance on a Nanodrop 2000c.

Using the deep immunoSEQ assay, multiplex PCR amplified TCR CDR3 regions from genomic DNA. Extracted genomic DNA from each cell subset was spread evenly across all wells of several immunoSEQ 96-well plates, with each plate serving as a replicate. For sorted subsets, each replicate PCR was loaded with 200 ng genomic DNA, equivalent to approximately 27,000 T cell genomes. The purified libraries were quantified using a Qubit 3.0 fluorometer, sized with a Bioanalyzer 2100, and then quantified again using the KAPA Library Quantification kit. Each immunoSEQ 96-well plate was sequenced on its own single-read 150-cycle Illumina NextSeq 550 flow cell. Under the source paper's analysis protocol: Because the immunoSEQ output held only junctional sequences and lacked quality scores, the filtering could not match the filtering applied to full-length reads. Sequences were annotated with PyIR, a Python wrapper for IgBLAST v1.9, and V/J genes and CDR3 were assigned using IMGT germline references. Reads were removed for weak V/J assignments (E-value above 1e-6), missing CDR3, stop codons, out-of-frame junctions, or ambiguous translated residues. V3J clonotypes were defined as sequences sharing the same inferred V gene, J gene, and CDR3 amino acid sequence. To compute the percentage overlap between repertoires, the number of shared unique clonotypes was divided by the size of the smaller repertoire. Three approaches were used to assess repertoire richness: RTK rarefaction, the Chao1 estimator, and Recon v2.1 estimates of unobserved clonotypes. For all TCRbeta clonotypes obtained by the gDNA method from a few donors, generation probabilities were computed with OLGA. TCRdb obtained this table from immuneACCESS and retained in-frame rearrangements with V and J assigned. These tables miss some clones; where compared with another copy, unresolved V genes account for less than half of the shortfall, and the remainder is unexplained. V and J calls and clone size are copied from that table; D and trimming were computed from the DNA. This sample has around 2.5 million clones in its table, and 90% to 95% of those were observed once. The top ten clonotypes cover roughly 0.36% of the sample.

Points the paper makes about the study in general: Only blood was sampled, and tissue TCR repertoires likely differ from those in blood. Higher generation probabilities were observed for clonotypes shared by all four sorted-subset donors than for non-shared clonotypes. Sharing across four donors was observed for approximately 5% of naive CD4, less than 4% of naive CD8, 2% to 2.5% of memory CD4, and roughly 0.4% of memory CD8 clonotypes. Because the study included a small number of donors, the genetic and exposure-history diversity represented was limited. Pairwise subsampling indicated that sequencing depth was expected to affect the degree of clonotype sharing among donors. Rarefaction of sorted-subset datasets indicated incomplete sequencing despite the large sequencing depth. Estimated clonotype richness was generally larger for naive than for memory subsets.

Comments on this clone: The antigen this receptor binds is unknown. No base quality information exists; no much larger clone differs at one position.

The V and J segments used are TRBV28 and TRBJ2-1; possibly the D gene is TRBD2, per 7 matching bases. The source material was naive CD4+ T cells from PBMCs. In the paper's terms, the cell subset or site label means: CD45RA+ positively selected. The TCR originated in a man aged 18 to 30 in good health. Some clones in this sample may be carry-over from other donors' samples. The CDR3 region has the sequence CASSLGGGLGDNEQFF. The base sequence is TGTGCCAGCAGTTTAGGGGGGGGCCTAGGCGACAATGAGCAGTTCTTC.